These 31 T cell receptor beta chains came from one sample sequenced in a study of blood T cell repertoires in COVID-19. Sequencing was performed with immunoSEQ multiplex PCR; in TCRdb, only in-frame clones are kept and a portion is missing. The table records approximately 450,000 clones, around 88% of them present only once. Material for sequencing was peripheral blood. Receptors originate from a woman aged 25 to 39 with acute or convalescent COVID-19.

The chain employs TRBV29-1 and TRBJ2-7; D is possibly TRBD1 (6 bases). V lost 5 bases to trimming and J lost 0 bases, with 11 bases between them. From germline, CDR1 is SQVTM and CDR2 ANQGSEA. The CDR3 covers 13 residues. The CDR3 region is CSVRGTLSYEQYF. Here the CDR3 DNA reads TGCAGCGTTAGGGGGACACTCTCCTACGAGCAGTACTTC.

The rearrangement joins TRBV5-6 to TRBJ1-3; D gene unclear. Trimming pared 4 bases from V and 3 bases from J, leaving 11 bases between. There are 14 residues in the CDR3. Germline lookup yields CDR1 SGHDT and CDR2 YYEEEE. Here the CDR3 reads CASSGRSLGNTIYF. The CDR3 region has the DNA TGTGCCAGCAGCGGTAGAAGCCTTGGAAACACCATATATTTT.

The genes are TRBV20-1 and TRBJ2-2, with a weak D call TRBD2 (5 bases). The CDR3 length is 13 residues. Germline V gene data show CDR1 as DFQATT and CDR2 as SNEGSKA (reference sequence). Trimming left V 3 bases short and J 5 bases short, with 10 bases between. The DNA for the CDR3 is TGCAGTGCTAGTGCTACGGGGACCGGGGAGCTGTTTTTT. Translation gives CSASATGTGELFF.

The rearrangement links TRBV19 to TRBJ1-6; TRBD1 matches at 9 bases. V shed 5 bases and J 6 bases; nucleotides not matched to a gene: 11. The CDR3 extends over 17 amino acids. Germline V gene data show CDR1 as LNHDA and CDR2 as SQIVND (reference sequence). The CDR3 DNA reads TGTGCCAGTAGTTGGAGAAAAGGGGACAGGGTTAATTCACCCCTCCACTTT. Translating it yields CASSWRKGDRVNSPLHF.

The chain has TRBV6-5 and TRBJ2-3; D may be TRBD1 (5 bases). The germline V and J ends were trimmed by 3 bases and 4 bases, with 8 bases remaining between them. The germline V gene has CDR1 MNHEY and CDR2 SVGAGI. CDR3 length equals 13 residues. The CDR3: CASSYDRSDTQYF. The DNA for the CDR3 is TGTGCCAGCAGTTATGACAGATCAGATACGCAGTATTTT.

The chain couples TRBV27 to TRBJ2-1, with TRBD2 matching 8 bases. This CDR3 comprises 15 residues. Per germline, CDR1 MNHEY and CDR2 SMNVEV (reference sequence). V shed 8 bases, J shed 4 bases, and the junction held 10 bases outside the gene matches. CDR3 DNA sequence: TGTGCCAGCCTCCCAGGGGCGGGGGGATACAATGAGCAGTTCTTC. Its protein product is CASLPGAGGYNEQFF.

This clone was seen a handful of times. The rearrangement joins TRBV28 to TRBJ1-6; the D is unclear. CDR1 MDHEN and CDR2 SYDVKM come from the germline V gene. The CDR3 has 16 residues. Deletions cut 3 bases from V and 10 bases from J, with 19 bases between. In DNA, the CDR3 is TGTGCCAGCAGTTTCTCGTTAGTCAAGTTAGAGTCACCCCTCCACTTT. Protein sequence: CASSFSLVKLESPLHF. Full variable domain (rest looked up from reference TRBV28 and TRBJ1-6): DVKVTQSSRYLVKRTGEKVFLECVQDMDHENMFWYRQDPGLGLRLIYFSYDVKMKEKGDIPEGYSVSREKKERFSLILESASTNQTSMYLCASSFSLVKLESPLHFGNGTRLTVT.

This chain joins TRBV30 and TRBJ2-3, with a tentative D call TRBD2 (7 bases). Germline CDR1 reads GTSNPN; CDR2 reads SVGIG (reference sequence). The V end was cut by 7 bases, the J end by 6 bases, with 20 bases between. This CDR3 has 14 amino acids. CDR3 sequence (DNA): TGTGCCTCCAAACTCGGCGGGGGCGCTGATACGCAGTATTTT. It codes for CASKLGGGADTQYF.

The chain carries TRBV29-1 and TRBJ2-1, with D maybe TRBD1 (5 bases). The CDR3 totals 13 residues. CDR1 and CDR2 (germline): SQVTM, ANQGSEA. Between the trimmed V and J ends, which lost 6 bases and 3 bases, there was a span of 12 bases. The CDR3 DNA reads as TGCAGCGTCGCCAGGCAGGGCTACAATGAGCAGTTCTTC. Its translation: CSVARQGYNEQFF.

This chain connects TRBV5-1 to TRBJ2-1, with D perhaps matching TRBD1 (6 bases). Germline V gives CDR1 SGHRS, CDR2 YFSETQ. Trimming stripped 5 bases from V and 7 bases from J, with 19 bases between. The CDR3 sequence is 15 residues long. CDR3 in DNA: TGCGCCAGCAGACCGACAGGACTCGGGTCTAATGAGCAGTTCTTC. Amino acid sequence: CASRPTGLGSNEQFF.

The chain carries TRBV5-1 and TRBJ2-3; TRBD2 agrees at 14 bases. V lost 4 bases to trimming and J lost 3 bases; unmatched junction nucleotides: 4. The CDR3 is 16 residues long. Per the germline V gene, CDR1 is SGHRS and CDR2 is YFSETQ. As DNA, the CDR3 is TGCGCCAGCAGCGGGACTAGCGGGGGTTGGACAGATACGCAGTATTTT. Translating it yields CASSGTSGGWTDTQYF. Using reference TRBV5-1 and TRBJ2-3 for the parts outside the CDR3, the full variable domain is KAGVTQTPRYLIKTRGQQVTLSCSPISGHRSVSWYQQTPGQGLQFLFEYFSETQRNKGNFPGRFSGRQFSNSRSEMNVSTLELGDSALYLCASSGTSGGWTDTQYFGPGTRLTVL.

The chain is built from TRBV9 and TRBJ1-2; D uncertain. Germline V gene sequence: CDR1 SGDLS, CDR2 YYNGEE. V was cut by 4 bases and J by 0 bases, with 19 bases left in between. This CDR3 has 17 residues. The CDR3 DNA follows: TGTGCCAGCAGCCTCGGACTCGTCGGGTATACTAACTATGGCTACACCTTC. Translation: CASSLGLVGYTNYGYTF.

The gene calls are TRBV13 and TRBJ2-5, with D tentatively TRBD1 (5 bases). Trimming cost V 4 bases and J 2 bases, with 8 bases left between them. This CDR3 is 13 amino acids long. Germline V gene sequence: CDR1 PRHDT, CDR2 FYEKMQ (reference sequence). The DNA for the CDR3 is TGTGCCAGCAGCTCCGACAGTCAAGAGACCCAGTACTTC. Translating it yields CASSSDSQETQYF.

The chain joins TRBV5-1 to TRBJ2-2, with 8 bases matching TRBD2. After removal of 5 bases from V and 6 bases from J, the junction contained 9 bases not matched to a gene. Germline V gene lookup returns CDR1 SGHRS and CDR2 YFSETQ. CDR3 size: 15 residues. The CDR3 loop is CASSPSGGSSGELFF. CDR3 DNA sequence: TGCGCCAGCAGTCCCAGCGGGGGAAGTTCCGGGGAGCTGTTTTTT.

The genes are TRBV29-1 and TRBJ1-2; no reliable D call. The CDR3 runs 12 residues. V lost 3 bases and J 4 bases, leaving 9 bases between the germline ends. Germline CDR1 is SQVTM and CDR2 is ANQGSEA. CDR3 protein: CSVEHSLYGYTF. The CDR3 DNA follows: TGCAGCGTTGAGCATAGTCTCTATGGCTACACCTTC.

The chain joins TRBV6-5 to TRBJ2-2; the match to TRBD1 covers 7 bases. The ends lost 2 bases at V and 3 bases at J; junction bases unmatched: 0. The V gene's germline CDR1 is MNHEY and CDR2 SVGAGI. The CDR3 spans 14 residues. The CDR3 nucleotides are TGTGCCAGCAGTTACCAGGGGGACACCGGGGAGCTGTTTTTT. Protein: CASSYQGDTGELFF.

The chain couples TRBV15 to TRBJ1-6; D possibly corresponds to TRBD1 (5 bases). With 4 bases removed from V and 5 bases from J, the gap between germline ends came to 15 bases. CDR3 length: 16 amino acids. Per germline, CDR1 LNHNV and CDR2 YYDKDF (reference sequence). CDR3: CATSISQGNNNSPLHF. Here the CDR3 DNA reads TGTGCCACCAGCATTTCTCAGGGAAATAATAATTCACCCCTCCACTTT.

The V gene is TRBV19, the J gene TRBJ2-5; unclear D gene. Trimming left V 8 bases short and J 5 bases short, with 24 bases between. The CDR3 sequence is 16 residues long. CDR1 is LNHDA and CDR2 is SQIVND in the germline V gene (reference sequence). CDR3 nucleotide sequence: TGTGCCAGTCCCCCCGGTGGGCCAGTCGACCGGGAGACCCAGTACTTC. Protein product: CASPPGGPVDRETQYF.

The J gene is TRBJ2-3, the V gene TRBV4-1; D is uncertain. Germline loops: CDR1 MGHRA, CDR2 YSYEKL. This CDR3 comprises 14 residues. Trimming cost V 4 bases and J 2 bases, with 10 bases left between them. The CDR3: CASSPGEYTDTQYF. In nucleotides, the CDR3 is TGCGCCAGCAGCCCCGGAGAATACACAGATACGCAGTATTTT.

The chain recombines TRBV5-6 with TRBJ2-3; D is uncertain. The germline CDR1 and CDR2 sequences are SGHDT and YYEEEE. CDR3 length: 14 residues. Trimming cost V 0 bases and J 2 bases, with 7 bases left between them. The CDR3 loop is CASSLGQATDTQYF. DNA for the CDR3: TGTGCCAGCAGCTTGGGTCAGGCCACAGATACGCAGTATTTT.

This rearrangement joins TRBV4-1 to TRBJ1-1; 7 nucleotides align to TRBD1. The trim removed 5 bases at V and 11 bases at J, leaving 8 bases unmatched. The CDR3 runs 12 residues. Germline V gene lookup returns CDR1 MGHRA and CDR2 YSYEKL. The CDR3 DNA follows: TGCGCCAGCAGCTTGAGACAGGGTGTGGCTTTCTTT. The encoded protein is CASSLRQGVAFF.

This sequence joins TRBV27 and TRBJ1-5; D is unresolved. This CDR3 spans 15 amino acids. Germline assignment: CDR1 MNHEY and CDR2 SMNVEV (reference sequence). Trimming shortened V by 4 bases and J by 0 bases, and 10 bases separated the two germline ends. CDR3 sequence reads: CASSSKRASNQPQHF. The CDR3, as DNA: TGTGCCAGCAGTTCTAAGCGGGCTAGCAATCAGCCCCAGCATTTT.

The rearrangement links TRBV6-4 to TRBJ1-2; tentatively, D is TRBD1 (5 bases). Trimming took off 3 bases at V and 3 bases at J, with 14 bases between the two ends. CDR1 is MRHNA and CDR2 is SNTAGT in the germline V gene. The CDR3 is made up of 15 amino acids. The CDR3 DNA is TGTGCCAGCAGTGATCGAAGGGGCTACGACTATGGCTACACCTTC. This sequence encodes CASSDRRGYDYGYTF.

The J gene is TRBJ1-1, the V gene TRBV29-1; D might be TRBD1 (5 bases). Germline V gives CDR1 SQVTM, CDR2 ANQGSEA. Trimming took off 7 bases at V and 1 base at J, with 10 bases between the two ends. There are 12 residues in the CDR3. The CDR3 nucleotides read TGCAGCGCCACCGACAGGAACACTGAAGCTTTCTTT. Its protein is CSATDRNTEAFF.

The CDR3 spells CASLTDYEQYF. In DNA, the CDR3 is TGTGCCAGCTTAACAGACTACGAGCAGTACTTC. The chain employs TRBV6-5 and TRBJ2-7; D not certain. With 8 bases removed from V and 3 bases from J, the gap between germline ends came to 8 bases. This CDR3 has 11 residues. Germline-derived CDR1 and CDR2 are MNHEY and SVGAGI.

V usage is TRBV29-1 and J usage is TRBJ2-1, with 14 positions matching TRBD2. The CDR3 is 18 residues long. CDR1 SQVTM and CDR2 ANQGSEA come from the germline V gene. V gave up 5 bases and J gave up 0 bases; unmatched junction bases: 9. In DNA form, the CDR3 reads TGCAGCGTTAAGGGACTAGCGGGGGTCACGAGCTCCTACAATGAGCAGTTCTTC. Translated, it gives CSVKGLAGVTSSYNEQFF.

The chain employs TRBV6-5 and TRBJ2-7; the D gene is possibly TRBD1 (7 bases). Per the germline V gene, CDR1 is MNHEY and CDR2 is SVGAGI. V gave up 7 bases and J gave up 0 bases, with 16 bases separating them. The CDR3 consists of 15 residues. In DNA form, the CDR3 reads TGTGCCAGCAACTTTGCAGGGGGGAGCTCCTACGAGCAGTACTTC. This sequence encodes CASNFAGGSSYEQYF.

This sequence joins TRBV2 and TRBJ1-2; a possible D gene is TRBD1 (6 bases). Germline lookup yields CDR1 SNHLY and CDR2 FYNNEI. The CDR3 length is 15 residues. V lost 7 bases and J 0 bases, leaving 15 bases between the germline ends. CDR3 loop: CASNLDSSTNYGYTF. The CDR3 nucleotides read TGTGCCAGCAACCTGGACAGCTCCACTAACTATGGCTACACCTTC. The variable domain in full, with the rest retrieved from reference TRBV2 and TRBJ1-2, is EPEVTQTPSHQVTQMGQEVILRCVPISNHLYFYWYRQILGQKVEFLVSFYNNEISEKSEIFDDQFSVERPDGSNFTLKIRSTKLEDSAMYFCASNLDSSTNYGYTFGSGTRLTVV.

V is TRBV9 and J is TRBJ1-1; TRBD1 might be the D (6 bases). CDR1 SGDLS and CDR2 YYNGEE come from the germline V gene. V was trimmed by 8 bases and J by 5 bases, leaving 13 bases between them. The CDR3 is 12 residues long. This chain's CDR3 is CASGQGSTEAFF. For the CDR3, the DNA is TGTGCCAGTGGGCAGGGGAGTACTGAAGCTTTCTTT.

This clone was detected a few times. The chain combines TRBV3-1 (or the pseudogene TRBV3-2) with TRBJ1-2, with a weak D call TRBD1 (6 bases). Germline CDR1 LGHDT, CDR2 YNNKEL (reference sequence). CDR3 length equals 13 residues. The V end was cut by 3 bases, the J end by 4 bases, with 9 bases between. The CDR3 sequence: CASSQDSVYGYTF. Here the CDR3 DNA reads TGTGCCAGCAGCCAGGACAGCGTCTATGGCTACACCTTC.

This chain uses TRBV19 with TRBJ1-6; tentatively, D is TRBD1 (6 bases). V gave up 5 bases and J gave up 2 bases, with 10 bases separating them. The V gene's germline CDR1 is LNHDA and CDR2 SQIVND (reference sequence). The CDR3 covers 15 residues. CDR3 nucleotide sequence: TGTGCCAGTAGTTTTGGGGGCGCCTATAATTCACCCCTCCACTTT. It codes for CASSFGGAYNSPLHF.